The rows below give T cell receptor beta chains drawn from one sample of a study of blood T cell repertoires in COVID-19. Libraries were prepared by immunoSEQ multiplex PCR; TCRdb keeps only in-frame clonotypes and omits some of them. Altogether roughly 280,000 clones are present, approximately 86% being singletons, with the ten largest covering 3.6%. Source material: peripheral blood. The origin of the receptors is a man aged 18 to 29 with active or convalescent COVID-19. Both conserved end residues are trimmed from each CDR3. The D gene is left open where the match is weak. For some rows the clone size is stated as once, few or many, or as a class when expanded; others skip it.

ASSRPRYPGGEKLF,.,TRBJ1-4,TRBV28,TRBD1,14
ASSGSGELF,.,TRBJ2-2,TRBV28,.,9
ASSRQRFGLASYNEQF,.,TRBJ2-1,TRBV18,.,16
ASSRGGDGGNTIY,.,TRBJ1-3,TRBV5-4,.,13
ASSLMVSSGSRETQY,.,TRBJ2-5,TRBV5-4,TRBD2,15
ASSVGRASNSPLH,.,TRBJ1-6,TRBV9,.,13
ATAHGYEQY,few,TRBJ2-7,TRBV28,.,9
ASSLGRADTQY,.,TRBJ2-3,TRBV5-6,.,11
ASKAGGHTGELF,.,TRBJ2-2,TRBV2,TRBD2,12
SVAGQGVPGELF,.,TRBJ2-2,TRBV29-1,TRBD1,12
ASSSSLRGRLEAF,.,TRBJ1-1,TRBV7-9,.,13
ASSRLENTDTQY,.,TRBJ2-3,TRBV18,.,12
AISVGLAGVETQY,.,TRBJ2-5,TRBV10-3,TRBD2,13
ASSFTHSSYNEQF,.,TRBJ2-1,TRBV5-1,.,13
ASMTGPTNYGYT,.,TRBJ1-2,TRBV5-1,TRBD1,12
ASSHRLAADTDTQY,.,TRBJ2-3,TRBV4-1,TRBD2,14
ASSLGHNYEQY,.,TRBJ2-7,TRBV7-2,.,11
ASSQVAGSGEQF,.,TRBJ2-1,TRBV3-1/TRBV3-2,.,12
ASSTPGVTGNTIY,.,TRBJ1-3,TRBV7-9,.,13
ASSRILAPTGELF,once,TRBJ2-2,TRBV4-1,TRBD2,13
ASSSRDSAYYEQY,.,TRBJ2-7,TRBV7-9,TRBD1,13
ASSDSTGGYNEQF,.,TRBJ2-1,TRBV6-4,TRBD1,13
ASSESRNSPLH,once,TRBJ1-6,TRBV10-2,.,11
ASSTDGSSYNEQF,.,TRBJ2-1,TRBV5-1,.,13
ASSLLTSTDTQY,.,TRBJ2-3,TRBV11-2,.,12
ASKRDSNEQF,once,TRBJ2-1,TRBV2,.,10
ASSLLSDRGSEAF,.,TRBJ1-1,TRBV3-1/TRBV3-2,TRBD1,13
ASSLSQRTGSTEAF,.,TRBJ1-1,TRBV7-6,TRBD1,14
ASSGIAGSTGELF,.,TRBJ2-2,TRBV2,TRBD2,13
ASSLVRGGRYEQY,.,TRBJ2-7,TRBV7-9,.,13
ASSLYRTGSSSGANVLT,.,TRBJ2-6,TRBV28,TRBD1,17
AWSRQGGNEQF,.,TRBJ2-1,TRBV30,.,11
ASSLAGEDTQY,.,TRBJ2-3,TRBV4-2,.,11
ASSQVEGEAF,.,TRBJ1-1,TRBV7-9,.,10
ASRRDRSTAPLH,.,TRBJ1-6,TRBV6-6,TRBD1,12
ASSPRLTGDGNTIY,.,TRBJ1-3,TRBV18,.,14
ASSYGARDLNIQY,.,TRBJ2-4,TRBV6-5,.,13
ASTSARGRSDTQY,.,TRBJ2-3,TRBV6-5,.,13
ASSPTAGIDSPLH,.,TRBJ1-6,TRBV7-3,.,13
ASSFRDRGKKASGANVLT,.,TRBJ2-6,TRBV7-7,TRBD1,18
ASSSPPGEEKLF,.,TRBJ1-4,TRBV19,.,12
ASRRTGSQKSEQF,.,TRBJ2-1,TRBV6-5,.,13
ASSPQGWGYT,once,TRBJ1-2,TRBV6-6,.,10
ASSPFGSSYEQY,few,TRBJ2-7,TRBV13,.,12
ASSDRDTGELF,.,TRBJ2-2,TRBV6-5,TRBD1,11
ASSKREQETQY,.,TRBJ2-5,TRBV11-2,.,11
ASKGLLGQPQH,.,TRBJ1-5,TRBV19,.,11
ASSIQSTSGLSFDEQY,.,TRBJ2-7,TRBV19,TRBD2,16
ASSLQGFHQPQH,.,TRBJ1-5,TRBV28,.,12
ASSVVGGGRPGNTIY,.,TRBJ1-3,TRBV9,.,15
SVEDHDRGYEQY,.,TRBJ2-7,TRBV29-1,.,12
ATSPAGRYQPQH,.,TRBJ1-5,TRBV24-1,.,12
ASSRAIHEQY,.,TRBJ2-7,TRBV12-3/TRBV12-4,.,10
ASSPTSGGDTQY,.,TRBJ2-3,TRBV5-6,TRBD2,12
ASQTGTTFAPLH,.,TRBJ1-6,TRBV4-1,.,12
ASSDRRSSYNSPLH,.,TRBJ1-6,TRBV2,.,14
ASSIAGGPRDTQY,.,TRBJ2-3,TRBV28,TRBD2,13
SVAGAGNTEAF,.,TRBJ1-1,TRBV29-1,.,11
ASSELGAEVIEQY,.,TRBJ2-7,TRBV25-1,.,13
ASSIVSDEQF,.,TRBJ2-1,TRBV19,.,10